This is a list of T cell receptor beta chains from one sample in a study of T-cell reconstitution after alpha-beta-depleted transplantation in children. TCRdb independently ran MiXCR on the PCR reads; one entry per CDR3 protein. The sample records about 980,000 distinct CDR3 sequences, 25% to 35% being singletons. Specimen: PBMCs, mostly from graft donor cells, collected 360 days after TCRalphabeta/CD19-depleted stem cell transplant. Every receptor here comes from a boy under three years old who had a stem cell transplant for SCID, so the T cells may come from the graft donor. Each CDR3 is given with its conserved first and last residue. D genes are given only for firm matches. Size is stated for part of the rows, as once, few or many counts, or as a class when the clone is expanded.

TRBD2,TRBV7-2,many,TRBJ2-3,CASSLLVTSDGDTQYF,TGTGCCAGCAGCTTACTTGTGACTAGCGACGGAGATACGCAGTATTTT
NA,TRBV20-1,NA,TRBJ2-3,CSASPLATTTDTQYF,TGCAGTGCTAGCCCGCTGGCTACCACCACAGATACGCAGTATTTT
NA,TRBV4-2,NA,TRBJ1-1,CASSQGSSGFPNTEAFF,TGTGCCAGCAGCCAAGGTTCATCAGGGTTCCCGAACACTGAAGCTTTCTTT
TRBD1,TRBV10-3,NA,TRBJ2-5,CAISIDRGHGETQYF,TGTGCCATCAGTATTGACAGGGGGCACGGAGAGACCCAGTACTTC
NA,TRBV5-1,NA,TRBJ1-1,CASSSHLQVRGTEAFF,TGCGCCAGCAGCTCCCACCTACAAGTTAGGGGCACTGAAGCTTTCTTT
TRBD1,TRBV18,few,TRBJ2-2,CASSPRTGGDTGELFF,TGTGCCAGCTCACCAAGGACAGGGGGCGACACCGGGGAGCTGTTTTTT
TRBD1,TRBV6-2/TRBV6-3,NA,TRBJ2-5,CASSPGQGITQYF,TGTGCCAGCAGTCCGGGACAGGGAATCACCCAGTACTTC
TRBD2,TRBV4-1,many,TRBJ2-1,CASSQGGRGGSSYNEQFF,TGCGCCAGCAGCCAAGGAGGGCGGGGGGGAAGCTCCTACAATGAGCAGTTCTTC
NA,TRBV4-3,few,TRBJ1-2,CASSQETGYGYTF,TGCGCCAGCAGCCAAGAGACAGGCTATGGCTACACCTTC
NA,TRBV7-2,few,TRBJ2-1,CASSPQRNNEQFF,TGTGCCAGCAGCCCGCAGAGGAACAATGAGCAGTTCTTC
NA,TRBV7-9,NA,TRBJ1-1,CASSLGRQYGPDTEAFF,TGTGCCAGCAGCTTAGGCCGACAGTATGGTCCGGACACTGAAGCTTTCTTT
NA,TRBV6-1,NA,TRBJ2-3,CASRFLQGMADTQYF,TGTGCCAGCAGGTTCTTACAAGGGATGGCCGACACGCAGTATTTT
TRBD2,TRBV12-3/TRBV12-4,few,TRBJ2-3,CASSFRLAGGTDTQYF,TGTGCCAGCAGTTTTCGGCTAGCGGGGGGGACAGATACGCAGTATTTT
NA,TRBV10-3,few,TRBJ2-5,CAISDGAKETQYF,TGTGCCATCAGTGACGGGGCCAAAGAGACCCAGTACTTC
NA,TRBV10-2,once,TRBJ2-1,CASSETGLAESSYNEQFF,TGCGCCAGCAGTGAGACGGGGCTAGCCGAAAGCTCCTACAATGAGCAGTTCTTC
TRBD1,TRBV18,few,TRBJ2-1,CASSPLQGLGNEQFF,TGTGCCAGCTCACCCTTACAGGGGCTGGGCAATGAGCAGTTCTTC
NA,TRBV6-1,few,TRBJ1-6,CASSPPQSSYNSPLHF,TGTGCCAGCAGTCCCCCGCAGAGCTCCTATAATTCACCCCTCCACTTT
NA,TRBV4-2,NA,TRBJ2-2,CASSHDSENTGELFF,TGTGCCAGCAGCCACGACAGTGAGAACACCGGGGAGCTGTTTTTT
NA,TRBV20-1,NA,TRBJ1-6,CSAWGQVNSPLHF,TGCAGTGCCTGGGGACAAGTAAATTCACCCCTCCACTTT
NA,TRBV12-3/TRBV12-4,NA,TRBJ2-1,CASSLGQGRRDEQFF,TGTGCCAGCAGTTTGGGGCAGGGGCGGAGAGATGAGCAGTTCTTC
NA,TRBV7-2,NA,TRBJ2-2,CASTADPTNTGELFF,TGTGCCAGCACCGCGGACCCGACGAACACCGGGGAGCTGTTTTTT
NA,TRBV11-2,NA,TRBJ2-7,CASSLDLLTYEQYF,TGTGCCAGCAGCTTAGATCTTTTAACCTACGAGCAGTACTTC
NA,TRBV4-1,few,TRBJ1-4,CASSQERVATNEKLFF,TGCGCCAGCAGCCAAGAGAGGGTTGCAACTAATGAAAAACTGTTTTTT
NA,TRBV29-1,many,TRBJ1-4,CSVEGGNKLFF,TGCAGCGTTGAAGGGGGAAATAAACTGTTTTTT